The clone carrying this TCR beta chain was seen more than once but under ten times. The RNA, roughly 0.5 to 1 ug, was put through reverse transcription using random hexamers. Across 54 Vbeta and 13 Jbeta, TCR beta CDR3 was amplified with immunoSEQ multiplex PCR. A single record per CDR3 protein comes from TCRdb applying MiXCR to the immunoSEQ multiplex PCR reads. The data hold about 160,000 distinct CDR3 sequences, with about 91% observed a single time. This specimen belongs to a study of CD8 T cells in Susac syndrome. CDR3 length: 14 amino acids. Trimming pared 5 bases from V and 1 base from J, leaving 10 bases between. TCR beta sequences were obtained from blood CD8+ and CD4+ T cells. The control participants were healthy donors, and these controls were matched with respect to both age and sex. TEMRA cells were FACS-enriched, with CD8+ and CD4+ T cells isolated negatively.

The sequence was collected from a human donor in good health. The chain combines TRBV12-3 or TRBV12-4 with TRBJ2-3; D remains ambiguous. Sequenced sample: CD4+ T cells from PBMCs. The CDR3 DNA reads as TGTGCCAGCAGTCTCGGACCGGGCACAGATACGCAGTATTTT. Translating it yields CASSLGPGTDTQYF.